This T cell receptor (beta chain) was identified during a study of shared clonotypes between healthy human individuals. Study overall: Donor composition was a couple of women and a few men, aged 18 to 49. CD4 naive cells filled three plates per donor, CD4 memory three, CD8 naive two and CD8 memory one.

In the naive CD8 group, cells lacked CD45RO and were positively selected for CCR7, so terminally differentiated effector memory CD45RA+ cells were left out. Over several immunoSEQ plates, each subset's genomic DNA was distributed in even portions. Each PCR replicate from the sorted subsets contained roughly 210 ng DNA, which is tens of thousands of T cell genomes. Profiled with immunoSEQ multiplex PCR; TCRdb holds only in-frame clones, not every one. The sample has 2 million to 2.5 million clones; roughly 91% are singletons. The CDR3 covers 14 residues. Germline V gene lookup returns CDR1 SGHAT and CDR2 FQNNGV. The V and J ends lost 1 base and 7 bases respectively, with 13 bases between them.

The sequence derives from a man aged 18 to 30 in good health. Some clones in this sample may be carry-over from other donors' samples. The J gene is TRBJ1-2, the V gene TRBV11-2; D is ambiguous. Sequencing was performed on naive CD8+ T cells from PBMCs. The CDR3 is CASSLGWVLGGYTF. CDR3 nucleotide sequence: TGTGCCAGCAGCTTAGGATGGGTCTTAGGTGGCTACACCTTC.